This T cell receptor beta chain was retrieved from a study of CXCR3-negative and CXCR3-positive naive CD8 T cells (dated by TCRdb to between 2018 and 2021). Study-wide context: In total, some 140 million TRB reads were obtained, which works out to roughly 1.5 +/- 0.3 million reads per library. Diversity and physicochemical repertoire analyses covered about a dozen donors pooled from two independent experiments. Naive subsets from a handful of donors and memory cells from 3 donors were included in the TRBV-TRBJ cluster analysis. Overall study results and their limits: Comparably high repertoire diversity was found in both naive subsets, whereas much lower repertoire diversity was found in memory CD8+ T cells. Because CXCR3 expression was partially decreased after cryopreservation, freshly isolated PBMCs were used for most assays. Similar TRBV-TRBJ usage was shown by naive CXCR3-negative and CXCR3-positive cells from the same donor, whereas distinct patterns were shown by memory cells. Surface CD5, linked to self-reactivity in mice, was comparable between naive subsets; TCR interaction strength was therefore also inferred from TRB CDR3 physicochemical properties. Compared with CXCR3-negative naive cells, CXCR3-positive naive cells had TRB CDR3s with higher hydrophobicity (lower Kidera factor 4), lower energy, and higher strength and volume indices.

As concerns this clonotype: The antigen it binds to is not known.

Each CD8+ T cell subset was flow-sorted in triplicate, and approximately 280,000 cells per subset were placed directly into RLT lysis buffer. To exclude memory contaminants, naive CD8+ T cells were stringently defined as CD45RO-CCR7+CD27+CD95-. Peripheral blood mononuclear cells were isolated from buffy coats using standard density gradient centrifugation. Naive CXCR3-negative and CXCR3-positive CD8+ T cells were flow-sorted on a FACSAria III. Total RNA was extracted from sorted cells with an RNeasy Mini Kit. From the cysteine through the phenylalanine, the CDR3 covers 16 amino acids. No DNA accompanies this entry. The germline V gene encodes CDR1 SEHNR and CDR2 FQNEAQ (reference sequence). The sample was run on a NextSeq 550. The Human TCR Profiling Kit (MiLaboratory) was used to prepare UMI-labeled 5' RACE TRB cDNA libraries. cDNA synthesis used the entire amount of extracted RNA, and PCR amplification then used the entire amount of cDNA produced. Libraries were prepared in parallel using an identical number of PCR cycles. The authors processed their data as follows. With a minimum of two reads required per UMI, MIGEC and MiXCR pulled out about 52,000 +/- 9,100 unique UMI-labeled TRB cDNA molecules from each library. On average, approximately 40,000 +/- 10,000 functional in-frame TRB CDR3 nucleotide clonotypes lacking stop codons were found per library. After downsampling to 5000 UMI-labeled TRB molecules per sample, diversity metrics such as normalized Shannon-Wiener and Chao1 were calculated in VDJtools. VDJtools computed clonotype-size-weighted physicochemical properties of the central five CDR3 residues: interaction energy, strength, volume and Kidera factor 4. TCRdb reprocessed the reads, and each CDR3 protein sequence is entered once, without DNA. The V and J calls shown here were made by TCRdb, not taken from the authors' results. The sample's clone listing holds approximately 7,300 distinct CDR3 sequences. The biggest ten clones account for approximately 1.4% of the sample.

This TCR came from a human donor in good health. Some clones in this sample may be carry-over from other donors' samples. In this chain, TRBV7-9 is recombined with TRBJ2-1; TCRdb indicates TRBD2, and absent DNA this call remains unverified. The sample taken for sequencing was naive CXCR3+ CD8+ T cells from blood. Explained via the paper, the cell subset or site label denotes: CD45RO-CCR7+CD27+CD95- naive CD8+ T cells expressing CXCR3 (TNR3+). This receptor has the CDR3 CASSPGDSGLHNEQFF.